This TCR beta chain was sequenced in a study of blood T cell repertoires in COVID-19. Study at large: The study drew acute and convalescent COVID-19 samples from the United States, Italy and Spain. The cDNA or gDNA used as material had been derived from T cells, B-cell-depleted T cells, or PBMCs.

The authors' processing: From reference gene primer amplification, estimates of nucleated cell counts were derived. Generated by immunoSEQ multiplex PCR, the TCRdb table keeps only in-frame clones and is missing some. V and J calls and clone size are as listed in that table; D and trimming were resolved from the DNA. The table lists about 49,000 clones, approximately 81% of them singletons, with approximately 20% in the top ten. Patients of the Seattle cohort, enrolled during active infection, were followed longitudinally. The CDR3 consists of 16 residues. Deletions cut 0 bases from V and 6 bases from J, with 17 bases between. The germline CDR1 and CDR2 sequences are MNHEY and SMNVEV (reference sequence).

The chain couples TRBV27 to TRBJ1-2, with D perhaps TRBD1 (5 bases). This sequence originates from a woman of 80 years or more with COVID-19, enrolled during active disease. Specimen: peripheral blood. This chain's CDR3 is CASSLSLWGGEDGYTF. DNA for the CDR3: TGTGCCAGCAGTTTATCCCTTTGGGGGGGAGAGGATGGCTACACCTTC.